The 22 T cell receptor beta chains in this list originate from one sample, sequenced in a study of blood T cells in healthy people across ages. It was with a sample-barcoded 5' primer and a J-beta primer mix that a second PCR of roughly 7 to 12 cycles was run. Each CDR3 protein is one row after TCRdb ran MiXCR on the 5' RACE reads. The sample shows about 640,000 distinct CDR3 sequences, roughly 58% of them seen only once. Sequencing was performed on blood. The receptor source for this set is a man in his 60s in good health.

The chain uses TRBV6-6 and TRBJ1-1; D is unclear. Trimming stripped 7 bases from V and 2 bases from J, with 11 bases between. Germline CDR1 MNHNY, CDR2 SVGAGI (reference sequence). The CDR3 sequence is 13 residues long. The CDR3 loop reads CASIPRHNTEAFF. In DNA form, the CDR3 reads TGTGCCAGCATCCCAAGGCATAACACTGAAGCTTTCTTT.

V and J are TRBV11-2 and TRBJ2-3; 7 bases are shared with TRBD1. This CDR3 spans 14 amino acids. CDR1 and CDR2 from the germline V gene are SGHAT and FQNNGV. V was clipped by 1 base and J by 6 bases; unmatched bases: 4. The CDR3 region is CASSLAPRGDTQYF. For the CDR3, the DNA is TGTGCCAGCAGCTTAGCCCCCAGGGGGGATACGCAGTATTTT.

On this clonotype: Germline and junction disagree at one end, which may indicate a read error. The V and J genes are TRBV6-2 or TRBV6-3 and TRBJ2-3; maybe TRBD2 (6 bases). Germline-derived CDR1 and CDR2 are MNHEY and SVGEGT. The length of the CDR3 is 15 residues. CDR3 loop: CASRGEITSTDTQYF. The CDR3 DNA follows: TGTGCCAGCAGAGGAGAGATTACTAGCACTGATACGCAGTATTTT.

This clonotype turned up a few times. This chain uses TRBV7-2 with TRBJ1-2, with no clear D. The CDR3 totals 14 residues. Germline assignment: CDR1 SGHTA and CDR2 FQGNSA. Between the trimmed V and J ends, which lost 2 bases and 3 bases, there was a span of 10 bases. CDR3 nucleotides: TGTGCCAGCAGCTTAAACCCCCTCTACTATGGCTACACCTTC. It yields the protein CASSLNPLYYGYTF.

The chain recombines TRBV10-3 with TRBJ2-5, with D possibly being TRBD2 (6 bases). CDR3 length: 14 amino acids. V gave up 6 bases and J gave up 4 bases, with 15 bases separating them. CDR1 and CDR2 from the germline V gene are ENHRY and SYGVKD. The CDR3 sequence is CAISEGPRGETQYF. The CDR3 nucleotides read TGTGCCATCAGCGAGGGCCCGCGGGGAGAGACCCAGTACTTC.

V usage is TRBV4-3 and J usage is TRBJ1-4; 8 bases match TRBD1. CDR3 length equals 15 residues. V lost 1 base, J lost 7 bases, and 5 bases stayed unmatched. Germline lookup yields CDR1 LGHNA and CDR2 YSLEER. CDR3 in amino acids: CASSQGQGWFEKLFF. The DNA of the CDR3 is TGCGCCAGCAGCCAAGGACAGGGGTGGTTTGAAAAACTGTTTTTT.

J is TRBJ2-7 and V is TRBV20-1, with 11 bases lining up with TRBD2. CDR1 and CDR2 from the germline V gene are DFQATT and SNEGSKA (reference sequence). This CDR3 contains 14 residues. Trimming cost V 2 bases and J 3 bases; bases outside gene matches: 3. The CDR3 nucleotides are TGCAGTGCTAGAACTAGCGGGGGCAACTACGAGCAGTACTTC. It yields the protein CSARTSGGNYEQYF.

Here the CDR3 reads CASLAPTEPQHF. CDR3 in DNA: TGTGCCAGCTTAGCACCGACGGAGCCCCAGCATTTT. The rearrangement links TRBV21-1 to TRBJ1-5. TRBV21-1 is a listed pseudogene. The CDR3 length is 12 residues.

This clonotype was found a few times. This sequence joins TRBV6-1 and TRBJ2-5; tentatively, D is TRBD2 (6 bases). There are 15 residues in the CDR3. Germline CDR1 reads MNHNS; CDR2 reads SASEGT. The V end was cut by 6 bases, the J end by 4 bases, with 18 bases between. CDR3 residues: CASSPGLSGVETQYF. CDR3 DNA sequence: TGTGCCAGCAGCCCGGGACTGTCTGGCGTAGAGACCCAGTACTTC.

This clonotype has a handful of counts. The chain combines TRBV2 with TRBJ1-6; 8 bases are a match to TRBD1. CDR3 length: 13 residues. Germline lookup yields CDR1 SNHLY and CDR2 FYNNEI. The ends lost 11 bases at V and 4 bases at J; junction bases unmatched: 4. CDR3 in amino acids: CAVQGGYNSPLHF. DNA for the CDR3: TGTGCCGTACAGGGGGGGTATAATTCACCCCTCCACTTT.

V is TRBV6-5 and J is TRBJ1-2; 8 nucleotides align to TRBD1. This CDR3 is built from 15 residues. V shed 0 bases, J shed 4 bases, and the junction held 4 bases outside the gene matches. Germline V gene sequence: CDR1 MNHEY, CDR2 SVGAGI. CDR3 in DNA: TGTGCCAGCAGTTACTCGGCAGGGGGCGGCTATGGCTACACCTTC. This codes for CASSYSAGGGYGYTF.

The chain uses TRBV5-1 and TRBJ1-1; possible D gene TRBD1, 6 bases. V lost 0 bases to trimming and J lost 1 base, with 10 bases between them. Germline V gene data show CDR1 as SGHRS and CDR2 as YFSETQ. The CDR3 length is 15 residues. CDR3 protein: CASSLGARGNTEAFF. CDR3 in DNA: TGCGCCAGCAGCTTGGGTGCCAGGGGGAACACTGAAGCTTTCTTT.

This clonotype was found a few times. This chain joins TRBV20-1 and TRBJ2-3; 11 positions match TRBD2. Germline V lookup: CDR1 DFQATT, CDR2 SNEGSKA (reference sequence). This CDR3 has 14 residues. Losses at the gene ends were 0 bases for V and 4 bases for J; bases not matched to a gene: 0. The chain's CDR3 is CSARDSGGADTQYF. In nucleotides, the CDR3 is TGCAGTGCTAGAGATAGCGGGGGGGCAGATACGCAGTATTTT.

As for this clonotype: The junction departs from the called germline gene at one end, perhaps through a read error. The chain joins TRBV9 to TRBJ1-5, with D hard to call. CDR1 SGDLS and CDR2 YYNGEE come from the germline V gene. The CDR3 loop spans 13 amino acids. The DNA for the CDR3 is TGTGCCAGCAGCGTAGGTAGCAATCAGCCCCGGCATTTT. Its translation: CASSVGSNQPRHF.

Comments on this clonotype: A read error may produce the germline difference seen at one junction end. The chain is built from TRBV25-1 and TRBJ2-1, with 8 positions matching TRBD1. From germline, CDR1 is MGHDK and CDR2 SYGVNS. This CDR3 region has 14 residues. The CDR3 is CASTGTGSYNEPFF. In DNA, the CDR3 is TGTGCCAGCACCGGGACAGGCTCCTACAATGAGCCGTTCTTC.

The chain uses TRBV15 and TRBJ2-1, with a weak D call TRBD2 (5 bases). Trimming shortened V by 4 bases and J by 5 bases, and 9 bases separated the two germline ends. Germline loops: CDR1 LNHNV, CDR2 YYDKDF (reference sequence). The CDR3 covers 13 residues. CDR3 bases: TGTGCCACCAGCATTTTCGGGGACAATGAGCAGTTCTTC. This translates into CATSIFGDNEQFF.

V is TRBV21-1 and J is TRBJ2-3; the D call TRBD1 from the table was never checked on the DNA. TRBV21-1 is recorded as a pseudogene. CDR3 size: 18 residues. CDR3 loop: CASSAGTGLLAGRDTQYF. The CDR3 DNA sequence: TGTGCCAGCAGCGCCGGGACAGGGTTACTAGCGGGACGAGATACGCAGTATTTT.

The sample holds a few counts of this clonotype. This rearrangement joins TRBV15 to TRBJ2-3; 12 nucleotides match TRBD2. V trimming: 1 base; J trimming: 3 bases; junction bases outside the gene matches: 5. CDR1 is LNHNV, CDR2 YYDKDF, per germline (reference sequence). This CDR3 spans 17 amino acids. The chain's CDR3 is CATSRGLAGAGTDTQYF. In DNA, the CDR3 is TGTGCCACCAGCAGAGGACTAGCGGGGGCTGGGACAGATACGCAGTATTTT.

This clonotype was seen a single time. The chain is built from TRBV10-3 and TRBJ2-3; D gene uncertain. The CDR3 runs to 12 residues. V lost 7 bases to trimming and J lost 6 bases, with 11 bases between them. Germline lookup yields CDR1 ENHRY and CDR2 SYGVKD. The CDR3 nucleotides read TGTGCCATCACCGACAACGCCGATACGCAGTATTTT. This sequence encodes CAITDNADTQYF.

This clonotype was observed a single time. This could be a read error, since a much larger clone is one nucleotide away. This rearrangement joins TRBV11-3 to TRBJ2-5; D perhaps matches TRBD2 (6 bases). Germline V gene sequence: CDR1 SGHNT, CDR2 YENEEA. The CDR3 covers 14 residues. The CDR3 loop is CASSLTTSSETQCF. In nucleotides, the CDR3 is TGTGCCAGCAGCTTAACGACTAGTTCGGAGACCCAGTGCTTC. Variable domain in full (rest from reference TRBV11-3 and TRBJ2-5): EAGVVQSPRYKIIEKKQPVAFWCNPISGHNTLYWYLQNLGQGPELLIRYENEEAVDDSQLPKDRFSAERLKGVDSTLKIQPAELGDSAVYLCASSLTTSSETQCFGPGTRLLVL.

This chain joins TRBV5-1 and TRBJ2-1, with 7 bases lining up with TRBD2. This CDR3 has 13 residues. V gave up 7 bases and J gave up 10 bases; unmatched junction bases: 11. Germline V CDR1 and CDR2: SGHRS, YFSETQ. The CDR3 protein is CASAITGGGEQFF. CDR3 in DNA: TGCGCCAGCGCTATCACGGGGGGAGGGGAGCAGTTCTTC. The full variable domain, its missing parts supplied by reference TRBV5-1 and TRBJ2-1, is KAGVTQTPRYLIKTRGQQVTLSCSPISGHRSVSWYQQTPGQGLQFLFEYFSETQRNKGNFPGRFSGRQFSNSRSEMNVSTLELGDSALYLCASAITGGGEQFFGPGTRLTVL.

This sequence joins TRBV6-1 and TRBJ1-5; TRBD1 matches at 9 bases. The CDR3 consists of 15 residues. The ends lost 1 base at V and 7 bases at J; junction bases unmatched: 5. Germline V gives CDR1 MNHNS, CDR2 SASEGT. The CDR3 loop reads CASSEGTGVVQPQHF. In DNA form, the CDR3 reads TGTGCCAGCAGTGAAGGGACAGGGGTGGTACAGCCCCAGCATTTT.